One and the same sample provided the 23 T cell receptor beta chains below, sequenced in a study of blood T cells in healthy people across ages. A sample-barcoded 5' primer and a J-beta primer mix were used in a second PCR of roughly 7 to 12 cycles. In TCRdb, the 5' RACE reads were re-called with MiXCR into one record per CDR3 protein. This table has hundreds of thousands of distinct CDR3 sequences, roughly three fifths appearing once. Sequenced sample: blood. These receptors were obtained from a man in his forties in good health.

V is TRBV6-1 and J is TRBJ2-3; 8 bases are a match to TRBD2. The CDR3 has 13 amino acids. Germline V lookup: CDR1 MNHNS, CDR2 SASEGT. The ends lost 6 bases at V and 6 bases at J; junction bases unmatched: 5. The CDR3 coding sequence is TGTGCCAGCAGCGGGACTAGGGGGGATACGCAGTATTTT. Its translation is CASSGTRGDTQYF.

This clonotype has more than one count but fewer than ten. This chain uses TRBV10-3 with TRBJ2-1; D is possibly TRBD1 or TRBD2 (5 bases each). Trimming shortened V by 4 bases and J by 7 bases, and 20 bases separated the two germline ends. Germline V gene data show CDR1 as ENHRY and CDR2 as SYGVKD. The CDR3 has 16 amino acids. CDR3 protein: CAISAFGSGADNEQFF. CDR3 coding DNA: TGTGCCATCAGTGCGTTTGGTTCCGGGGCTGATAATGAGCAGTTCTTC.

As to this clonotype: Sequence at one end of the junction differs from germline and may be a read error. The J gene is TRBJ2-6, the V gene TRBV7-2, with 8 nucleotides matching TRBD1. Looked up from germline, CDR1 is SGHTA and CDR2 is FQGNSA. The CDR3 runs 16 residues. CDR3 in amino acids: CASSLETGAGANILTF. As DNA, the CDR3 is TGTGCCAGCAGCTTAGAGACAGGGGCTGGGGCCAACATCCTGACTTTC.

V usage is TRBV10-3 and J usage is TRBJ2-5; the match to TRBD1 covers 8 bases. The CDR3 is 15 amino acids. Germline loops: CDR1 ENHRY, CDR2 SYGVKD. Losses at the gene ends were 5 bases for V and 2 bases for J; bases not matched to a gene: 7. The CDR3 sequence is CAISLDRDLQETQYF. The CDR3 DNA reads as TGTGCCATCAGTTTGGACAGGGATTTACAAGAGACCCAGTACTTC.

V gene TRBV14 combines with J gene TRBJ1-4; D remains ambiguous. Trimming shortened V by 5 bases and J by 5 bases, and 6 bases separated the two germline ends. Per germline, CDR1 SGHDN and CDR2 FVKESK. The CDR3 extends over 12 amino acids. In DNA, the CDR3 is TGTGCCAGCAGCAAGCTGAATGAAAAACTGTTTTTT. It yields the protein CASSKLNEKLFF.

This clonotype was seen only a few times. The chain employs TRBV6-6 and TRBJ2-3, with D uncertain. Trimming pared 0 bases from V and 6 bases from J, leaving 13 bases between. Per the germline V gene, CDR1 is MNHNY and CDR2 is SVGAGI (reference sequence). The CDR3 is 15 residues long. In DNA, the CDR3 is TGTGCCAGCAGTTACTCAACCCAAGACGGGGATACGCAGTATTTT. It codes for CASSYSTQDGDTQYF.

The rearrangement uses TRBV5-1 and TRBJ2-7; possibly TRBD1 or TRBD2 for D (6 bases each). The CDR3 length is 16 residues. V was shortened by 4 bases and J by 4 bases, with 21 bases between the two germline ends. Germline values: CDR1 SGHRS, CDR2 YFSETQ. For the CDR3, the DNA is TGCGCCAGCAGCCGAAACCGGGACACAGGACTATACGAGCAGTACTTC. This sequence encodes CASSRNRDTGLYEQYF.

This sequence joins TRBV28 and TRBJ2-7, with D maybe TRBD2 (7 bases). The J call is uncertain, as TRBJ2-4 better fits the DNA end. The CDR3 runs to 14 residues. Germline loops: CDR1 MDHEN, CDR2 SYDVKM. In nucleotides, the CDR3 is TGTGCCAGCATCAAAGGGGGGGCGCTAAACATTCAGTACTTC. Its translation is CASIKGGALNIQYF.

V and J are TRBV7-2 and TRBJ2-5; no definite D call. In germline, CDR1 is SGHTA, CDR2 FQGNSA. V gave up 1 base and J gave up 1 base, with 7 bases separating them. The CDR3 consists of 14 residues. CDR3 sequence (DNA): TGTGCCAGCAGCTTAGAACCGGGCCAAGAGACCCAGTACTTC. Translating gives CASSLEPGQETQYF.

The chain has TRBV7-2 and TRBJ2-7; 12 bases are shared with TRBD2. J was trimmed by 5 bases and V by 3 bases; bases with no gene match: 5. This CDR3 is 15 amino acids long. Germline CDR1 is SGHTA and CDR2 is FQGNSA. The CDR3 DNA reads TGTGCCAGCAGCTTGGAGGGACTAGCGGGCGACGAGCAGTACTTC. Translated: CASSLEGLAGDEQYF.

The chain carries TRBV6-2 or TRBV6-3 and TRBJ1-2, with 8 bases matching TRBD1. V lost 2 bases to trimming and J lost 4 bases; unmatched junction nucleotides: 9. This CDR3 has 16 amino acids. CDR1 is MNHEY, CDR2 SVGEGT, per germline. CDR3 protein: CASSYGQGAMGYGYTF. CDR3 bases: TGTGCCAGCAGTTACGGGCAGGGGGCGATGGGCTATGGCTACACCTTC.

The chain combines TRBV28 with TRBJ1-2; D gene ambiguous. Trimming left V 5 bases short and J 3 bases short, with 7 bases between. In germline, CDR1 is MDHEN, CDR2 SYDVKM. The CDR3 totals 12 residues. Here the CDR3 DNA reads TGTGCCAGCAGTCCCACCCACTATGGCTACACCTTC. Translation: CASSPTHYGYTF.

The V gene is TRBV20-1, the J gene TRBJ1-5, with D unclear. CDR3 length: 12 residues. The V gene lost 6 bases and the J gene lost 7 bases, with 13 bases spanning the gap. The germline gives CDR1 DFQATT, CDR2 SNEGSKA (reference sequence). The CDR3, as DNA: TGCAGTGCCGCCCGCGGCCTGCAGCCCCAGCATTTT. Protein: CSAARGLQPQHF.

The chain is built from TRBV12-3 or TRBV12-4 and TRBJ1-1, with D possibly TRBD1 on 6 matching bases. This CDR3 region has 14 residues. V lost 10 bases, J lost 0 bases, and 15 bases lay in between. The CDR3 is CAILRTDLNTEAFF. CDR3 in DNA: TGTGCCATCTTACGGACAGACTTGAACACTGAAGCTTTCTTT.

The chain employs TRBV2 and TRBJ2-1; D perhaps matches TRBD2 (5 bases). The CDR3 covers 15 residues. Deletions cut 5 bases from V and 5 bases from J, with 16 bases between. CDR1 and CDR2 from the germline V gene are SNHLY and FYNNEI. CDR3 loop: CASSLSTGSHNEQFF. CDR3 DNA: TGTGCCAGCAGTTTATCGACGGGATCCCACAATGAGCAGTTCTTC.

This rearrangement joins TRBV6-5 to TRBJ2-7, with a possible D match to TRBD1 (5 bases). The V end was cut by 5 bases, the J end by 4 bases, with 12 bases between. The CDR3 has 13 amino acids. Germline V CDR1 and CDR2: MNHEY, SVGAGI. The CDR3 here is CASSLHRGYEQYF. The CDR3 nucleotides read TGTGCCAGCAGTCTTCATAGGGGTTACGAGCAGTACTTC.

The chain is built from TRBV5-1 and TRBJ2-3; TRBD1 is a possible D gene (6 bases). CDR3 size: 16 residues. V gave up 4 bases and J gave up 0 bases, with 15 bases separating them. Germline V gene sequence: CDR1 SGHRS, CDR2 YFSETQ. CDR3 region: CASSIQGIGSTDTQYF. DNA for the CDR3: TGCGCCAGCAGCATACAGGGCATTGGTAGCACAGATACGCAGTATTTT.

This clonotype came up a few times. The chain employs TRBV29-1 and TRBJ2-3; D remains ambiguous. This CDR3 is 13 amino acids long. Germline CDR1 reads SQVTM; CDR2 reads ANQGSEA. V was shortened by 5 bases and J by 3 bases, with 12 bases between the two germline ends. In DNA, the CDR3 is TGCAGCGTTCAGGCAGGTGGAACAGATACGCAGTATTTT. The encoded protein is CSVQAGGTDTQYF.

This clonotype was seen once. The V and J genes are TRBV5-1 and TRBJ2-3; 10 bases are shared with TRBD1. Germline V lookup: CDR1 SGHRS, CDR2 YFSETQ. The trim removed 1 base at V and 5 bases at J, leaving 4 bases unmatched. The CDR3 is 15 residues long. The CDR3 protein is CASSLTGQGRDTQYF. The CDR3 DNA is TGCGCCAGCAGCTTGACGGGACAGGGGAGAGATACGCAGTATTTT. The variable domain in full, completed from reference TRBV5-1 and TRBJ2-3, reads KAGVTQTPRYLIKTRGQQVTLSCSPISGHRSVSWYQQTPGQGLQFLFEYFSETQRNKGNFPGRFSGRQFSNSRSEMNVSTLELGDSALYLCASSLTGQGRDTQYFGPGTRLTVL.

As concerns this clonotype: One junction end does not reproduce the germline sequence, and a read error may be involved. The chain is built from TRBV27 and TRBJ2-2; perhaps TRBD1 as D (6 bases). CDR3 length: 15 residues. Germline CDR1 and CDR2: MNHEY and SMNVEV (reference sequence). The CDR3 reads CASSPPTGNIGELFF. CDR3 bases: TGTGCCAGCAGCCCCCCCACAGGGAACATCGGGGAGCTGTTTTTT.

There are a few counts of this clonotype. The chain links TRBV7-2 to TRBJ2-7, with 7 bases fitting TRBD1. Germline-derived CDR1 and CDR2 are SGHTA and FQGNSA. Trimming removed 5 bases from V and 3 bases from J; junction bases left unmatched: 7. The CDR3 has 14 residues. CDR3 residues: CASSPTAGGYEQYF. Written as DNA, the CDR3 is TGTGCCAGCAGCCCGACCGCAGGGGGCTACGAGCAGTACTTC.

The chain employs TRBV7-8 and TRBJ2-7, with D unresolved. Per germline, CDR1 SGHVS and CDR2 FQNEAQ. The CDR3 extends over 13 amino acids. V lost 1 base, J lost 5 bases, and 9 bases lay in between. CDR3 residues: CASSLGVADEQYF. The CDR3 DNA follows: TGTGCCAGCAGCTTAGGGGTGGCGGACGAGCAGTACTTC.

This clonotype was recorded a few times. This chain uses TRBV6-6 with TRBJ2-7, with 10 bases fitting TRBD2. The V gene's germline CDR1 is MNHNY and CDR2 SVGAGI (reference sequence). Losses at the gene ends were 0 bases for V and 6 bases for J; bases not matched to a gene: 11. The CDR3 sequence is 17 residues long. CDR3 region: CASSYSISSGRGLEQYF. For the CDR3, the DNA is TGTGCCAGCAGTTACTCGATATCAAGCGGGAGGGGGCTCGAGCAGTACTTC.